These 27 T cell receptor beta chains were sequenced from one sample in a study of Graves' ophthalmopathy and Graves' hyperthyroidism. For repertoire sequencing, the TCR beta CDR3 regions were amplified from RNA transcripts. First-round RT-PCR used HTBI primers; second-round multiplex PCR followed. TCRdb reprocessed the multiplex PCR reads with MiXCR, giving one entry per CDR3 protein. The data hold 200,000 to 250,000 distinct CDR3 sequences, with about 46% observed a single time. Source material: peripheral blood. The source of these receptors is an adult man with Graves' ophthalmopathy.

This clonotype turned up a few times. The CDR3 spells CSARDPVMNTEAFF. For the CDR3, the DNA is TGCAGTGCTAGAGATCCAGTCATGAACACTGAAGCTTTCTTT. The chain uses TRBV20-1 and TRBJ1-1; no firm D call. V dropped 0 bases and J dropped 0 bases, with 8 bases sitting between them. The CDR3 length is 14 residues. Germline lookup yields CDR1 DFQATT and CDR2 SNEGSKA (reference sequence).

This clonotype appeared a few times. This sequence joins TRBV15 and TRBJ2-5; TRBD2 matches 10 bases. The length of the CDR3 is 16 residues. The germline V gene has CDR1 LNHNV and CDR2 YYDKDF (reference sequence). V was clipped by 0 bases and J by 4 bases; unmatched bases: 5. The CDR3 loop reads CATSRDWASGRETQYF. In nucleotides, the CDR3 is TGTGCCACCAGCAGAGATTGGGCTAGCGGGAGAGAGACCCAGTACTTC. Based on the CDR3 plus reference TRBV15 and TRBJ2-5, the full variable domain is DAMVIQNPRYQVTQFGKPVTLSCSQTLNHNVMYWYQQKSSQAPKLLFHYYDKDFNNEADTPDNFQSRRPNTSFCFLDIRSPGLGDTAMYLCATSRDWASGRETQYFGPGTRLLVL.

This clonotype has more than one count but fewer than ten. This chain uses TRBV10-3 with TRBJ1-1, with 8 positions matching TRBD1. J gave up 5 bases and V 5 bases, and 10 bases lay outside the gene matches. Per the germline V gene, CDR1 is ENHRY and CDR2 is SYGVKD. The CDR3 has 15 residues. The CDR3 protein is CAISTTGGKGTEAFF. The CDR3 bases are TGTGCCATCAGTACCACAGGGGGTAAGGGGACTGAAGCTTTCTTT.

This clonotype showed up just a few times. CDR3 nucleotide sequence: TGTGCCAGCAGTGGGGAGGGGTACGAGCAGTACTTC. It is translated as CASSGEGYEQYF. This chain joins TRBV2 and TRBJ2-7, with 7 bases that match TRBD2. Germline V lookup: CDR1 SNHLY, CDR2 FYNNEI. J lost 4 bases, V lost 4 bases, and 1 base had no gene match. There are 12 residues in the CDR3.

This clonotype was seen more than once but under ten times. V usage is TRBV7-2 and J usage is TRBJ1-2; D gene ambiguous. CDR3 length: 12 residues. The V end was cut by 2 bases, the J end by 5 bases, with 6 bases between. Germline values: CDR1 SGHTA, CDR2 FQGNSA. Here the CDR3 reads CASSLNQYGYTF. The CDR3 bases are TGTGCCAGCAGCTTAAACCAGTATGGCTACACCTTC.

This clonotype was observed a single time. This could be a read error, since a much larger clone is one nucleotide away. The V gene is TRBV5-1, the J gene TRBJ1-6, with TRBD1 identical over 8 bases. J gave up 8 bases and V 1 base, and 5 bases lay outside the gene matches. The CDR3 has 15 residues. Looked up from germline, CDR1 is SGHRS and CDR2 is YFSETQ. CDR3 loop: CASSLILGQDSPLHF. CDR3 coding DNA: TGCGCCAGCAGCTTGATTCTGGGACAGGATTCACCCCTCCACTTT.

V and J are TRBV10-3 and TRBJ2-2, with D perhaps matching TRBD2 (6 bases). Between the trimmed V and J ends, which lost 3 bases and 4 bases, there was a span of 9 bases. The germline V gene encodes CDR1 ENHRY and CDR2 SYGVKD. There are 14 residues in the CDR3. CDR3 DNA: TGTGCCATCAGTGAAGTCGGGGGCACCGGGGAGCTGTTTTTT. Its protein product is CAISEVGGTGELFF.

CDR3 bases: TGTGCCAGCAGCTTTGGGGGGACAGGGACTGAAGCTTTCTTT. It is translated as CASSFGGTGTEAFF. This chain links TRBV2 with TRBJ1-1; 9 nucleotides agree with TRBD1. Germline CDR1 reads SNHLY; CDR2 reads FYNNEI. The CDR3 has 14 amino acids. The V segment lost 6 bases and the J segment 5 bases; nucleotides outside the gene matches: 7.

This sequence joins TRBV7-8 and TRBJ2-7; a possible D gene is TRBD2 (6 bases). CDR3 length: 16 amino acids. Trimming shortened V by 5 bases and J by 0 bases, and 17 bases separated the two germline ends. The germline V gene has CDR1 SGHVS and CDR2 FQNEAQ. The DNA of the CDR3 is TGTGCCAGCAGCCCCAACGCCGGGACTGGCTCCTACGAGCAGTACTTC. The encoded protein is CASSPNAGTGSYEQYF.

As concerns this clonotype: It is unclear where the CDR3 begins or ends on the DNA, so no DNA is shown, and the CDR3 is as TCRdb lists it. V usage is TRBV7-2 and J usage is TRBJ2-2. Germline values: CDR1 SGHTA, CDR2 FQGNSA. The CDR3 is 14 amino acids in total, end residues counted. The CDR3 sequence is CASSLAGSKGSCFF.

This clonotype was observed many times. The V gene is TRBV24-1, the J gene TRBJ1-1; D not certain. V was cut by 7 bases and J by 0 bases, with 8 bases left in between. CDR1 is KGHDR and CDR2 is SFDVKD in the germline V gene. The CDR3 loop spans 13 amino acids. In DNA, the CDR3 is TGTGCCACCAGATCCAGCATGAACACTGAAGCTTTCTTT. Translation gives CATRSSMNTEAFF.

The CDR3 loop is CSATTDREANTEAFF. As DNA, the CDR3 is TGCAGTGCTACGACAGACAGGGAGGCGAACACTGAAGCTTTCTTT. This chain uses TRBV20-1 with TRBJ1-1; the match to TRBD1 covers 7 bases. The germline V gene has CDR1 DFQATT and CDR2 SNEGSKA (reference sequence). V shed 4 bases and J 1 base; nucleotides not matched to a gene: 9. The CDR3 length is 15 residues.

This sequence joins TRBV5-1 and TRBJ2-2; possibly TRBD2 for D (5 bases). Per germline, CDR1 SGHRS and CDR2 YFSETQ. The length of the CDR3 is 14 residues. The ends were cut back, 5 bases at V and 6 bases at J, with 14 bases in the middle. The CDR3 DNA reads TGCGCCAGCAGGGGAGAATCGGCCGCCGGGGAGCTGTTTTTT. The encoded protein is CASRGESAAGELFF.

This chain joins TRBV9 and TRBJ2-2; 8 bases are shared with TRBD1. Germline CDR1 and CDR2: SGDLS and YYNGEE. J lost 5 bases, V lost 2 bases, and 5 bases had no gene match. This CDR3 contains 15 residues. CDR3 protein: CASSVVTGATGELFF. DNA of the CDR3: TGTGCCAGCAGCGTGGTGACAGGGGCTACCGGGGAGCTGTTTTTT.

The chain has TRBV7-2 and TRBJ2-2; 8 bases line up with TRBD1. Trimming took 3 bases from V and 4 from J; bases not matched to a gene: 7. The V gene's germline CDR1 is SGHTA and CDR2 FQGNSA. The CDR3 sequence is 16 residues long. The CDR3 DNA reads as TGTGCCAGCAGCTTGGGGACAGGAAGGTTCACCGGGGAGCTGTTTTTT. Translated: CASSLGTGRFTGELFF.

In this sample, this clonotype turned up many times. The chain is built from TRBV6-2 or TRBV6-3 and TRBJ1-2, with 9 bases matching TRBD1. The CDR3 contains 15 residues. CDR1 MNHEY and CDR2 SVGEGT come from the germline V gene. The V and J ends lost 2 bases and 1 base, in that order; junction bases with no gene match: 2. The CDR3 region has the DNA TGTGCCAGCAGTTACGGGACAGGGAGTAACTATGGCTACACCTTC. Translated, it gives CASSYGTGSNYGYTF.

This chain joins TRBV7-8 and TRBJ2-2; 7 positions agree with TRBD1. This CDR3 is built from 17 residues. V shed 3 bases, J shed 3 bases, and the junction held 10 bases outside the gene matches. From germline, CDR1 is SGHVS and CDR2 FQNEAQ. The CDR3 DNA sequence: TGTGCCAGCAGCTTGCGTCGACAGGGTAGGGACACCGGGGAGCTGTTTTTT. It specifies CASSLRRQGRDTGELFF.

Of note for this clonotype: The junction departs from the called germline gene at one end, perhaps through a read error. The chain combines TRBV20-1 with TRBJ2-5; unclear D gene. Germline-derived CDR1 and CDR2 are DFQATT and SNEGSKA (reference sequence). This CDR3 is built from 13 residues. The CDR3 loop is CSARDRLEETQYF. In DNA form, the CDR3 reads TGCAGTGCTCGAGATCGGCTAGAAGAGACCCAGTACTTC.

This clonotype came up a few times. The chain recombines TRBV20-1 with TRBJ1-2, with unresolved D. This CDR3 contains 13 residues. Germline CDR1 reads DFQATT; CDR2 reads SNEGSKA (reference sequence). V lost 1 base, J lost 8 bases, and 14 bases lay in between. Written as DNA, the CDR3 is TGCAGTGCTAGAGTAGTACCCTCAAAGGGCTACACCTTC. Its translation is CSARVVPSKGYTF.

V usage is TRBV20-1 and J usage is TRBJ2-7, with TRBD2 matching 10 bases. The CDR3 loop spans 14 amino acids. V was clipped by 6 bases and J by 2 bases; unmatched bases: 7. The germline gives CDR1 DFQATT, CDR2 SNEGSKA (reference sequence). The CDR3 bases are TGCAGTGCCCCCCCTAGCGGGAGACCCTACGAGCAGTACTTC. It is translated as CSAPPSGRPYEQYF.

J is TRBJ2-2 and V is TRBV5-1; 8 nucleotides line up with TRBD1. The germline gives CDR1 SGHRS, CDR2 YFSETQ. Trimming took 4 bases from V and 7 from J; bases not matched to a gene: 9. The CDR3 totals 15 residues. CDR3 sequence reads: CASSRGTGNRGELFF. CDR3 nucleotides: TGCGCCAGCAGCAGGGGGACAGGAAATCGCGGGGAGCTGTTTTTT.

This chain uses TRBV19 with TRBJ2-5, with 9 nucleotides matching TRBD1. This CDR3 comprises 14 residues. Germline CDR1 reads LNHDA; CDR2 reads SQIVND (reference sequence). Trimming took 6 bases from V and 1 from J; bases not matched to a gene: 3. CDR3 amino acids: CASRDRGGQETQYF. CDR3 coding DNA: TGTGCCAGTAGGGACAGGGGAGGCCAAGAGACCCAGTACTTC.

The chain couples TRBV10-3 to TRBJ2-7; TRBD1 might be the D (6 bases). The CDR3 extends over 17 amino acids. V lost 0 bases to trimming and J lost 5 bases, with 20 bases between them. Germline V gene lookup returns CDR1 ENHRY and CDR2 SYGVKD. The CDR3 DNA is TGTGCCATCAGTGAGTCGACAGGTGGGTACAGGTCGGACGAGCAGTACTTC. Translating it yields CAISESTGGYRSDEQYF.

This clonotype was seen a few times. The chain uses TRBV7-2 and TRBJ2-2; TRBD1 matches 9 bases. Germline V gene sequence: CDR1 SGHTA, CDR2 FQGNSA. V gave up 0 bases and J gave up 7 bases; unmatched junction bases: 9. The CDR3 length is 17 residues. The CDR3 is CASSLAWDRAENGELFF. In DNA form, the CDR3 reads TGTGCCAGCAGCTTAGCCTGGGACAGGGCTGAGAACGGGGAGCTGTTTTTT.

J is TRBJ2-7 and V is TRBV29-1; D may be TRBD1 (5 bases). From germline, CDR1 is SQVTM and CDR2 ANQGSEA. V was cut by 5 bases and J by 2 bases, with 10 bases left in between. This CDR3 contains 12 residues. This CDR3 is CSVSQGTYEQYF. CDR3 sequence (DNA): TGCAGCGTTAGTCAGGGCACCTACGAGCAGTACTTC.

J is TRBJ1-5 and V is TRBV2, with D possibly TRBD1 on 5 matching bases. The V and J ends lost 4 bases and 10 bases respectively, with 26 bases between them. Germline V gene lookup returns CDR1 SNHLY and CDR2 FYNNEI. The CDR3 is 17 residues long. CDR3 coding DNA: TGTGCCAGCAGTGGGGACGGCAATCAGCCCTTACGGTTACCCCAGCATTTT. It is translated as CASSGDGNQPLRLPQHF.

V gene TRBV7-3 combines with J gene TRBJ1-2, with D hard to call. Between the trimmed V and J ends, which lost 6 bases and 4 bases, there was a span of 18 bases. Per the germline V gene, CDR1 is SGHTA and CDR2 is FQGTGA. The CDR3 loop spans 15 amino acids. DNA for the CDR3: TGTGCCAGCAGTTTGGGGTTTGAAGGGCCCTATGGCTACACCTTC. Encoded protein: CASSLGFEGPYGYTF.